The text below deals with one T cell receptor beta chain. This sample stems from a study of response to subunit inactivated influenza vaccine. TCRdb used MiXCR to reprocess the RT-PCR reads, holding one entry per CDR3 protein. The sample lists around 540,000 distinct CDR3 sequences; about 10% were seen once. This sequence was found in a man in his fifties or sixties who received an inactivated influenza vaccine. The specimen was PBMCs from blood, collected on the day of vaccination.

CDR3 region: CSARDASGGNYGYTF. CDR3 nucleotides: TGCAGTGCTAGAGATGCGTCGGGAGGGAACTATGGCTACACCTTC. This rearrangement joins TRBV20-1 to TRBJ1-2; D gene unclear. The CDR3 totals 15 residues. Per the germline V gene, CDR1 is DFQATT and CDR2 is SNEGSKA (reference sequence). V was pared by 0 bases and J by 2 bases, with 13 bases between.